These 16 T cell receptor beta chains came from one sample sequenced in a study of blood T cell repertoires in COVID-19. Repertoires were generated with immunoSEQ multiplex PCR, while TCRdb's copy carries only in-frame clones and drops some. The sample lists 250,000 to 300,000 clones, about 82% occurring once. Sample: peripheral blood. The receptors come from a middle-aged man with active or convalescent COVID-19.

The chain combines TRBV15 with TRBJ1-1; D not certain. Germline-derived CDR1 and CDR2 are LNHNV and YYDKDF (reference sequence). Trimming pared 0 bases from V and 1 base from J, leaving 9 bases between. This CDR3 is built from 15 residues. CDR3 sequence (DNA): TGTGCCACCAGCAGAGATAACGCCAGGAACACTGAAGCTTTCTTT. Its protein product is CATSRDNARNTEAFF.

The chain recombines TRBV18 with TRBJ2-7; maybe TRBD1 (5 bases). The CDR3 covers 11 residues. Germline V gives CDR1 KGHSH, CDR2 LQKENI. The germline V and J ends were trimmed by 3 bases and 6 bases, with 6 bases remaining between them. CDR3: CASSPGLEQYF. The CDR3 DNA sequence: TGTGCCAGCTCACCGGGGCTCGAGCAGTACTTC.

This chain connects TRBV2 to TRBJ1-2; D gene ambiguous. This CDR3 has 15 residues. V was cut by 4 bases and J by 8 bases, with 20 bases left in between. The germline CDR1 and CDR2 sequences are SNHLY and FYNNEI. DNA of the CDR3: TGTGCCAGCAGTGTATTGCAAGCCGCCGACGGGGGCTACACCTTC. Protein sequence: CASSVLQAADGGYTF. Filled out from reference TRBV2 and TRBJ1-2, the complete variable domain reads EPEVTQTPSHQVTQMGQEVILRCVPISNHLYFYWYRQILGQKVEFLVSFYNNEISEKSEIFDDQFSVERPDGSNFTLKIRSTKLEDSAMYFCASSVLQAADGGYTFGSGTRLTVV.

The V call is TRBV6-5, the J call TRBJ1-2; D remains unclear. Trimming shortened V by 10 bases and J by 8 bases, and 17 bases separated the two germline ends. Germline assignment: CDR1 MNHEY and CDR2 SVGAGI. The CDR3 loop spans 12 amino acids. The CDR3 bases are TGTGCCACCTTGGGCTCGGGGAGCGGCTACACCTTC. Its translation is CATLGSGSGYTF.

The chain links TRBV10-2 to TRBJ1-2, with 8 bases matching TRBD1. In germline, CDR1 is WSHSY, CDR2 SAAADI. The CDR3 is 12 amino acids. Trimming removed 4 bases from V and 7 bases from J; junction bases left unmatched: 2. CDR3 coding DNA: TGCGCCAGCAGTGGGACAGGGCTTGGCTACACCTTC. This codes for CASSGTGLGYTF.

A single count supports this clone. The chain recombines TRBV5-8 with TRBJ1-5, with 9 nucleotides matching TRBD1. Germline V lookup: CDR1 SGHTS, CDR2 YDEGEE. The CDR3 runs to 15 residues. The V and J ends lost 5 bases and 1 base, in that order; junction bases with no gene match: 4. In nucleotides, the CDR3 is TGTGCCAGCAGTTGGACAGGGGTAAGCAATCAGCCCCAGCATTTT. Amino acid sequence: CASSWTGVSNQPQHF.

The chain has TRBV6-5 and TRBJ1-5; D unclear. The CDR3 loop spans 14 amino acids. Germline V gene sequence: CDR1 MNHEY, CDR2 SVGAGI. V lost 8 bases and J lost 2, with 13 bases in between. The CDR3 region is CASRPGDGNQPQHF. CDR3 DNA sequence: TGTGCCAGCCGACCCGGGGATGGCAATCAGCCCCAGCATTTT.

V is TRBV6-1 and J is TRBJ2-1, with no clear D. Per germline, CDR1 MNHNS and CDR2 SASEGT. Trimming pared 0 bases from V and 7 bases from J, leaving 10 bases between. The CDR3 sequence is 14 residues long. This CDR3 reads CASSEATVWNEQFF. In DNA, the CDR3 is TGTGCCAGCAGTGAAGCAACAGTTTGGAATGAGCAGTTCTTC.

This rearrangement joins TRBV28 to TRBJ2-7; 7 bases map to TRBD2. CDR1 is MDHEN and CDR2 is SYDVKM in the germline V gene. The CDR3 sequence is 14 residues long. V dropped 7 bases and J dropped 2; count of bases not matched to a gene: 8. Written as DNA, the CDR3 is TGTGCCAGCAAAGGGTTCGGGGGGACCTACGAGCAGTACTTC. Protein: CASKGFGGTYEQYF.

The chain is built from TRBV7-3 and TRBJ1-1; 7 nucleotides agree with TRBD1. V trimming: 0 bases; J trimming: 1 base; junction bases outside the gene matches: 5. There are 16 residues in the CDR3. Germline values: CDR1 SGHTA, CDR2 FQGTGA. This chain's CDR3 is CASSLTGTETNTEAFF. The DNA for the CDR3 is TGTGCCAGCAGCTTAACCGGGACAGAGACGAACACTGAAGCTTTCTTT.

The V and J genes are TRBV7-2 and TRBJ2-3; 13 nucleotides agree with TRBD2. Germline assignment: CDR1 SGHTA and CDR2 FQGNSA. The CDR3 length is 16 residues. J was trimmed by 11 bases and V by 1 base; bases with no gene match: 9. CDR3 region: CASSLGGTSGIVGQYF. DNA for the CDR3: TGTGCCAGCAGCTTAGGAGGGACTAGCGGGATTGTTGGGCAGTATTTT.

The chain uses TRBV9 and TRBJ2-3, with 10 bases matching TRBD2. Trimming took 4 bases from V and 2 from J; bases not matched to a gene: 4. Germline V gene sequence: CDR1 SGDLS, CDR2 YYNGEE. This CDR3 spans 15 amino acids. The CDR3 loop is CASSTSGTTTDTQYF. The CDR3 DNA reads TGTGCCAGCAGCACTAGCGGGACTACCACAGATACGCAGTATTTT.

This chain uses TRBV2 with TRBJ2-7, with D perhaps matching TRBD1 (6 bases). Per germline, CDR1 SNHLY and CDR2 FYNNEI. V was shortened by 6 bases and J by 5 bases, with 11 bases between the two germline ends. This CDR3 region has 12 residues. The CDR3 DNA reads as TGTGCCAGCAGCCTACAGGGTAACGAGCAGTACTTC. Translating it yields CASSLQGNEQYF.

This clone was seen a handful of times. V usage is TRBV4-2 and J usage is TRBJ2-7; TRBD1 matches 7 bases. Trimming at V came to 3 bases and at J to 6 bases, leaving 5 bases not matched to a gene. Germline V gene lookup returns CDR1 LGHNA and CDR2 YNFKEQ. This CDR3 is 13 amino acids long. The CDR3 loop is CASSHTGAGEQYF. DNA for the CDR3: TGTGCCAGCAGCCATACAGGGGCCGGCGAGCAGTACTTC.

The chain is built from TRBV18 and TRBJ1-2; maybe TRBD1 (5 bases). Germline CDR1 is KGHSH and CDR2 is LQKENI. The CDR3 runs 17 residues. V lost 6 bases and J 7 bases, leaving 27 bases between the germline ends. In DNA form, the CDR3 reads TGTGCCAGCTCCTACTTAGGGCCCAGCATCAGGGATTCTGGCTACACCTTC. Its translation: CASSYLGPSIRDSGYTF.

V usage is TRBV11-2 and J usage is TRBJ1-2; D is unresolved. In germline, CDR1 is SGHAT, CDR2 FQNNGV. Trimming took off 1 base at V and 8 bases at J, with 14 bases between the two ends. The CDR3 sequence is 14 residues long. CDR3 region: CASSLAARERGYTF. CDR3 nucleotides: TGTGCCAGCAGCTTAGCGGCCCGGGAGCGGGGCTACACCTTC. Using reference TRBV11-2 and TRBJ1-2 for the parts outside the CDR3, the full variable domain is EAGVAQSPRYKIIEKRQSVAFWCNPISGHATLYWYQQILGQGPKLLIQFQNNGVVDDSQLPKDRFSAERLKGVDSTLKIQPAKLEDSAVYLCASSLAARERGYTFGSGTRLTVV.